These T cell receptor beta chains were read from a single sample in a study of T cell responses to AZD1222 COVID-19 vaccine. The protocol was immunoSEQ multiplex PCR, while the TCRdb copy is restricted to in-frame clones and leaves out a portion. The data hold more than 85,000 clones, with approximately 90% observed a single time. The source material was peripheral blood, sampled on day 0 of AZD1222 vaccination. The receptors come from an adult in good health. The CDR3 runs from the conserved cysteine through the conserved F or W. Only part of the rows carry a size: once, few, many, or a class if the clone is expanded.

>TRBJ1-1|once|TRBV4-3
CASSQGTGLAFF
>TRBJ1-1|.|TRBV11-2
CASSLRQGFTEAFF
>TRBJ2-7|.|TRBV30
CAWSVRVVASEQYF
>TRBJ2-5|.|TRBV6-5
CASSYWNDPGRETQYF
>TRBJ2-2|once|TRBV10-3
CATEGDTGVTGELFF
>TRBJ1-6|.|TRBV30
CAWRVTTYNSPLHF
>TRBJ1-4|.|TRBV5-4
CASSLGTGGGTNEKLFF
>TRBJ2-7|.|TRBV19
CASSMTGGSYEQYF
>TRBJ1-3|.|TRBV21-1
CASSKCGSAGPHSGNTIYF
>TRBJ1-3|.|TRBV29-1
CSVEGGNSGNTIYF
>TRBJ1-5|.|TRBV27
CASSFRNQPQHF
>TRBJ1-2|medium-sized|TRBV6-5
CASRGWDYGYTF
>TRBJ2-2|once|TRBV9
CASGRGGRTTGELFF
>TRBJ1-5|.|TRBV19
CASSFRENQPQHF
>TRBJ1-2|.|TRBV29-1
CSVPGQGFRGYTF
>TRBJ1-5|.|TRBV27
CASTPQGSVSNQPQHF
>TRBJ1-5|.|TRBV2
CASSDRGHQPQHF
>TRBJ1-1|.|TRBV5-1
CASSLGTGNTEAFF
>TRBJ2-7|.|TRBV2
CASSDAQYPYEQYF
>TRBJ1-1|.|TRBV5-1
CASSMGPNTEAFF
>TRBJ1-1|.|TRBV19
CATNWARGTEAFF
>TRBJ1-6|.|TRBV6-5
CASSYIGDNSPLHF
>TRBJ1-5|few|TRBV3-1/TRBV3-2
CASSQGAQPQHF
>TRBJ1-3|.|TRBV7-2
CASSLGQVNSGNTIYF
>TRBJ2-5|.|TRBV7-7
CASSLSGQETQYF
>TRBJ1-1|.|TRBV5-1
CASSFLPGHDTEAFF
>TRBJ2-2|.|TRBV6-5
CASVPGVNTGELFF
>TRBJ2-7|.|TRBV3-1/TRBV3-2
CASSHRDRRSYEQYF
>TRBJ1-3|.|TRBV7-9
CASSTYRQRISGNTIYF
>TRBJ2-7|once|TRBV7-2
CASTPGPGAYEQYF
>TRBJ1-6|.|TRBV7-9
CASSLGGQGGSPLHF
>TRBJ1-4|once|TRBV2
CASSEQGVGEKLFF
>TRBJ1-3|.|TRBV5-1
CASSLTGPGGNTIYF
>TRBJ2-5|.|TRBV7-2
CASRKIRGAGETQYF
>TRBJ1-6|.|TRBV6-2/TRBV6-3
CASSSSFEHSPLHF
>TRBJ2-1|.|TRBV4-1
CASSQTSGSNEQFF
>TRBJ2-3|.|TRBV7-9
CASSPLGRTDTQYF
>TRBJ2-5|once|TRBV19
CASSPPGLAGETQYF
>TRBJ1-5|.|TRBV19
CASSIGQWDQPQHF
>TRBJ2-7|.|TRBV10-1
CASSESTYSYEQYF
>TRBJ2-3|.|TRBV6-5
CASSYDRSTDTQYF
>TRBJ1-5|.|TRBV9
CASSVGHNQPQHF
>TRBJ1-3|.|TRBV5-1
CASRRDRGNTIYF
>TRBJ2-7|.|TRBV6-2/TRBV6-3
CASSPRQGLSNEQYF
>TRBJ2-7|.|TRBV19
CASSMRAGGSYEQYF
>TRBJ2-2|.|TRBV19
CASKGQRWTGELFF
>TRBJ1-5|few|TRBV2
CASRAGLSNQPQHF